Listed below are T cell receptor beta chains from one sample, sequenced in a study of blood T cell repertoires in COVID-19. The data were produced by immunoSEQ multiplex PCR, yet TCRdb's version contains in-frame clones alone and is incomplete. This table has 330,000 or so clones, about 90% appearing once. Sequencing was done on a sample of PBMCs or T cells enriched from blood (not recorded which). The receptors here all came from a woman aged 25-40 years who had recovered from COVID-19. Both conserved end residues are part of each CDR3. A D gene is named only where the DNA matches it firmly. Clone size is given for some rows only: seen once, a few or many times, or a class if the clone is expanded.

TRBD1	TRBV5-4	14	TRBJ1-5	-	CASSAQGSNQPQHF	TGTGCCAGCAGCGCACAGGGGAGCAATCAGCCCCAGCATTTT
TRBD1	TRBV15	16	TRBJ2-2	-	CATSRGHDRGGGELFF	TGTGCCACCAGCAGAGGCCACGACAGGGGTGGCGGGGAGCTGTTTTTT
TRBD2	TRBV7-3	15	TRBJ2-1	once	CASSFSGGHYNEQFF	TGTGCCAGCAGCTTTAGCGGGGGACATTACAATGAGCAGTTCTTC
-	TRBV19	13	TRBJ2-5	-	CASSAILQETQYF	TGTGCCAGTAGTGCGATTCTTCAAGAGACCCAGTACTTC
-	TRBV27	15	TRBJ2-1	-	CASSGEGGPLDEQFF	TGTGCCAGCAGTGGAGAGGGGGGGCCATTAGATGAGCAGTTCTTC
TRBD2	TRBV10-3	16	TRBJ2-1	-	CATKTIAGMGDNEQFF	TGTGCCACCAAGACCATAGCGGGAATGGGTGACAATGAGCAGTTCTTC
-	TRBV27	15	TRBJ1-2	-	CASSPSWGPNYGYTF	TGTGCCAGCAGTCCCTCCTGGGGGCCCAACTATGGCTACACCTTC
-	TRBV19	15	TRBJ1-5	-	CASSTTGTSNQPQHF	TGTGCCAGTAGTACGACAGGTACAAGCAATCAGCCCCAGCATTTT
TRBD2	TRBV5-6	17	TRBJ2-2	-	CASSSGTSGSDTGELFF	TGTGCCAGCAGCTCCGGGACTAGCGGGAGTGACACCGGGGAGCTGTTTTTT
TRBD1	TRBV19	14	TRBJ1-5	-	CASRLDRGNQPQHF	TGTGCCAGTAGATTAGACAGGGGGAATCAGCCCCAGCATTTT
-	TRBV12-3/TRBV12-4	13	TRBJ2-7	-	CASTRAPGPEQYF	TGTGCCAGCACCCGTGCCCCAGGGCCCGAGCAGTACTTC
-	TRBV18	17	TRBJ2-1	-	CASSLVQGQSSYNEQFF	TGTGCCAGCTCACTAGTACAGGGTCAAAGCTCCTACAATGAGCAGTTCTTC
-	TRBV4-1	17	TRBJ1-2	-	CASSQVGSTGLGYGYTF	TGCGCCAGCAGCCAAGTGGGATCTACAGGGTTAGGCTATGGCTACACCTTC
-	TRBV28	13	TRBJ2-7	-	CASSWGNNYEQYF	TGTGCCAGCAGTTGGGGCAACAACTACGAGCAGTACTTC
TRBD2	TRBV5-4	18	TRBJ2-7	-	CASSLGVDARGSSYEQYF	TGTGCCAGCAGCTTGGGGGTTGATGCGCGGGGGAGCTCCTACGAGCAGTACTTC
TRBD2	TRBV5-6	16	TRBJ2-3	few	CASSFSSGTRTDTQYF	TGTGCCAGCAGCTTCTCCTCCGGGACTAGAACAGATACGCAGTATTTT
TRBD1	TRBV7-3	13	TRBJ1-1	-	CASSAGQTTEAFF	TGTGCCAGCAGCGCGGGACAGACAACTGAAGCTTTCTTT
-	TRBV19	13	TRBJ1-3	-	CASSISLGNTIYF	TGTGCCAGTAGTATTTCTTTAGGAAACACCATATATTTT
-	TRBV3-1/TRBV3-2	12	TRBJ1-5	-	CASSHRDQPQHF	TGTGCCAGCAGCCACAGGGATCAGCCCCAGCATTTT
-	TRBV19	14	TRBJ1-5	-	CASSIVGGNQPQHF	TGTGCCAGTAGTATAGTTGGAGGCAATCAGCCCCAGCATTTT
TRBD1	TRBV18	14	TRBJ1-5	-	CASSPGTGNQPQHF	TGTGCCAGCTCACCTGGGACAGGCAATCAGCCCCAGCATTTT
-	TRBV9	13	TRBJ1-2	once	CASSPRGGNGYTF	TGTGCCAGCAGCCCGAGGGGAGGGAATGGCTACACCTTC
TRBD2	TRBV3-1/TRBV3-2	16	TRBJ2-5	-	CASSQGSGRADKTQYF	TGTGCCAGCAGCCAAGGAAGCGGGAGGGCCGACAAGACCCAGTACTTC
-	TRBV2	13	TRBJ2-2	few	CASIRSNTGELFF	TGTGCCAGCATTCGTAGTAACACCGGGGAGCTGTTTTTT
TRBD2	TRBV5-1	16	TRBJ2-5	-	CASSLGLAGGQRTQYF	TGCGCCAGCAGCCTGGGACTAGCGGGGGGTCAGCGGACCCAGTACTTC
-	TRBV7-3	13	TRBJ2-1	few	CASSFGPQREQFF	TGTGCCAGCAGCTTCGGTCCCCAGCGTGAGCAGTTCTTC
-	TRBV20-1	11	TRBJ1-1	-	CSARRVTEAFF	TGCAGTGCTAGGAGGGTCACTGAAGCTTTCTTT
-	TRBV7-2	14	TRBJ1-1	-	CASSLEGMNTEAFF	TGTGCCAGCAGCTTGGAGGGAATGAACACTGAAGCTTTCTTT
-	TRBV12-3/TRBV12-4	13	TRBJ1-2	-	CASSTGPNYGYTF	TGTGCCAGTAGCACAGGGCCTAACTATGGCTACACCTTC
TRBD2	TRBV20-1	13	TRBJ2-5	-	CSASSTSRAAQYF	TGCAGTGCTAGTTCGACTAGCCGGGCGGCCCAGTACTTC
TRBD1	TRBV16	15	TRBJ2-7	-	CASRRRAGGSYEQYF	TGTGCTAGTCGGCGGAGAGCAGGGGGCTCCTACGAGCAGTACTTC
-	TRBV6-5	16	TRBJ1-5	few	CASSYDPTGYNQPQHF	TGTGCCAGCAGCTACGACCCCACAGGATACAATCAGCCCCAGCATTTT
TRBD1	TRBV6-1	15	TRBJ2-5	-	CASSEGRGYQETQYF	TGTGCCAGCAGTGAAGGCAGGGGGTACCAAGAGACCCAGTACTTC
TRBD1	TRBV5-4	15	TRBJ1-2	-	CASSDRDRETYGYTF	TGTGCCAGCAGCGACCGGGACAGGGAGACCTATGGCTACACCTTC
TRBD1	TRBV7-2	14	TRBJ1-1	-	CASSFQTGNIEAFF	TGTGCCAGCAGCTTCCAGACAGGGAACATTGAAGCTTTCTTT
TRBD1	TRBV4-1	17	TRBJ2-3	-	CASSQGANRGGTDTQYF	TGCGCCAGCAGCCAGGGGGCTAACAGGGGAGGCACAGATACGCAGTATTTT
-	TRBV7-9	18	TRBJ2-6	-	CASSRRSTGNFGANVLTF	TGTGCCAGCAGCCGGAGATCGACAGGAAATTTTGGGGCCAACGTCCTGACTTTC
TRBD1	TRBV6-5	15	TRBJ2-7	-	CASSLTRTGDYEQYF	TGTGCCAGCAGTTTAACCCGGACAGGAGACTACGAGCAGTACTTC
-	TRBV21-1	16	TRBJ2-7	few	CASSPENTSGSYEQYF	TGTGCCAGCAGCCCCGAGAACACTAGCGGTTCCTACGAGCAGTACTTC
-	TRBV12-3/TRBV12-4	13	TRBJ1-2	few	CASSLDRYSGYTF	TGTGCCAGCAGTCTTGACAGGTACAGTGGCTACACCTTC
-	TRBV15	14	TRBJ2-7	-	CATSRGSVSYEQYF	TGTGCCACCAGCAGAGGATCAGTCTCCTACGAGCAGTACTTC
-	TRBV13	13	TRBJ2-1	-	CASSRGTYNEQFF	TGTGCCAGCAGTCGGGGAACCTACAATGAGCAGTTCTTC
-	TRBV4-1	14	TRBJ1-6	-	CASSQAPSNSPLHF	TGCGCCAGCAGCCAAGCCCCTTCCAATTCACCCCTCCACTTT
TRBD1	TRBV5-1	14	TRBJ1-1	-	CASSWTDRGTEAFF	TGCGCCAGCAGCTGGACGGACAGGGGCACTGAAGCTTTCTTT
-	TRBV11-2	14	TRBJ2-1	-	CASSSNPSIGEQFF	TGTGCCAGCAGCTCCAACCCTAGCATCGGTGAGCAGTTCTTC